These 17 T cell receptor beta chains share one sample of origin, sequenced in a study of blood T cell repertoires in COVID-19. Some clones are missing from TCRdb's copy, which holds only in-frame ones; the method was immunoSEQ multiplex PCR. The sample shows 130,000 or so clones, approximately 83% of them seen only once. Sequences were obtained from peripheral blood. The receptors originated from a woman between 50 and 59 years old who had recovered from COVID-19.

The chain couples TRBV2 to TRBJ2-5; 14 bases agree with TRBD2. V lost 9 bases and J lost 3; bases outside the gene matches: 3. Germline values: CDR1 SNHLY, CDR2 FYNNEI. CDR3 length equals 14 residues. The CDR3 region is CARGTSGGKETQYF. The CDR3 coding sequence is TGTGCCAGGGGGACTAGCGGGGGAAAAGAGACCCAGTACTTC.

The V gene is TRBV11-2, the J gene TRBJ2-1; D perhaps matches TRBD2 (5 bases). Per germline, CDR1 SGHAT and CDR2 FQNNGV. CDR3 length: 19 residues. V was clipped by 4 bases and J by 6 bases, with 28 bases between them. CDR3 protein: CASSYNSSPDGQEGNEQFF. The CDR3 DNA reads as TGTGCCAGCAGCTACAACTCGAGTCCTGACGGCCAAGAGGGCAATGAGCAGTTCTTC.

This clone was counted once. The rearrangement uses TRBV5-8 and TRBJ1-2; D possibly corresponds to TRBD1 (5 bases). The V gene's germline CDR1 is SGHTS and CDR2 YDEGEE. This CDR3 is built from 15 residues. V lost 2 bases to trimming and J lost 0 bases, with 11 bases between them. The CDR3 protein is CASSFLTGANYGYTF. Written as DNA, the CDR3 is TGTGCCAGCAGCTTTCTCACAGGCGCTAACTATGGCTACACCTTC.

CDR3 bases: TGTGCCAGCAGTTCAGGATTTCTTGAGCAGTTCTTC. This gives the protein CASSSGFLEQFF. V usage is TRBV6-6 and J usage is TRBJ2-1; D unresolved. The CDR3 extends over 12 amino acids. The V end was cut by 4 bases, the J end by 9 bases, with 10 bases between. Germline V CDR1 and CDR2: MNHNY, SVGAGI (reference sequence).

The chain combines TRBV5-8 with TRBJ2-5; 8 bases align to TRBD2. V lost 3 bases, J lost 5 bases, and 6 bases stayed unmatched. Germline CDR1 SGHTS, CDR2 YDEGEE. The CDR3 contains 14 residues. In DNA, the CDR3 is TGTGCCAGCAGCTCTCGGGGGGGCCGGGAGACCCAGTACTTC. Translation: CASSSRGGRETQYF.

The chain has TRBV11-3 and TRBJ2-7, with 8 bases identical to TRBD1. J gave up 6 bases and V 1 base, and 8 bases lay outside the gene matches. CDR1 and CDR2 (germline): SGHNT, YENEEA. The CDR3 has 15 amino acids. CDR3: CASSLVGQGSPEQYF. For the CDR3, the DNA is TGTGCCAGCAGCTTAGTAGGACAGGGTTCACCCGAGCAGTACTTC.

The chain is built from TRBV7-9 and TRBJ1-1; D remains unclear. This CDR3 has 14 residues. Germline lookup yields CDR1 SEHNR and CDR2 FQNEAQ (reference sequence). The V end was cut by 1 base, the J end by 2 bases, with 8 bases between. The CDR3: CASSLVAGNTEAFF. DNA of the CDR3: TGTGCCAGCAGCTTAGTGGCAGGCAACACTGAAGCTTTCTTT.

V gene TRBV7-9 combines with J gene TRBJ2-2, with 9 bases aligning to TRBD1. V shed 5 bases and J 2 bases; nucleotides not matched to a gene: 3. CDR3 length: 15 amino acids. CDR1 SEHNR and CDR2 FQNEAQ come from the germline V gene (reference sequence). CDR3 in DNA: TGTGCCAGCAGCCCGACAGGGGGTAACACCGGGGAGCTGTTTTTT. The encoded protein is CASSPTGGNTGELFF.

The chain is built from TRBV7-9 and TRBJ1-6; D possibly corresponds to TRBD1 (5 bases). Trimming removed 5 bases at V and 7 bases at J, with 12 bases between. The CDR3 covers 14 residues. The germline gives CDR1 SEHNR, CDR2 FQNEAQ (reference sequence). The CDR3 region has the DNA TGTGCCAGCAGCCTTCAAGGGGCCAATTCACCCCTCCACTTT. Amino acid sequence: CASSLQGANSPLHF.

The chain employs TRBV10-3 and TRBJ1-6, with a tentative D call TRBD1 (5 bases). CDR1 is ENHRY, CDR2 SYGVKD, per germline. The length of the CDR3 is 15 residues. Trimming left V 3 bases short and J 10 bases short, with 16 bases between. DNA for the CDR3: TGTGCCATCAGTGAACCGGGGGTTGGGAACTCACCCCTCCACTTT. As protein: CAISEPGVGNSPLHF.

The J gene is TRBJ2-3, the V gene TRBV3-1 (or the pseudogene TRBV3-2), with D perhaps matching TRBD2 (5 bases). The CDR3 sequence is 12 residues long. The V end lost 5 bases, the J end lost 4 bases, and 7 bases lay between the germline ends. Germline V gene lookup returns CDR1 LGHDT and CDR2 YNNKEL (reference sequence). CDR3 amino acids: CASSELADTQYF. In DNA form, the CDR3 reads TGTGCCAGCAGCGAACTAGCAGATACGCAGTATTTT.

The chain couples TRBV5-1 to TRBJ2-2, with TRBD2 as a possible D gene (7 bases). V was shortened by 4 bases and J by 5 bases, with 18 bases between the two germline ends. Germline CDR1 and CDR2: SGHRS and YFSETQ. The CDR3 is made up of 16 amino acids. The CDR3 reads CASSLSPGEGTGELFF. CDR3 DNA: TGCGCCAGCAGCCTTAGTCCAGGGGAGGGAACCGGGGAGCTGTTTTTT.

J is TRBJ1-5 and V is TRBV4-1; no firm D call. V was clipped by 2 bases and J by 6 bases, with 11 bases between them. The CDR3 has 14 amino acids. Looked up from germline, CDR1 is MGHRA and CDR2 is YSYEKL. CDR3 DNA: TGCGCCAGCAGCCAACGCCCTCCCGGTCAGCCCCAGCATTTT. Its protein product is CASSQRPPGQPQHF.

This clone was detected a few times. The chain combines TRBV7-2 with TRBJ1-5, with a weak D call TRBD1 (6 bases). Germline V gene data show CDR1 as SGHTA and CDR2 as FQGNSA. CDR3 length: 14 residues. The ends were cut back, 5 bases at V and 6 bases at J, with 14 bases in the middle. DNA of the CDR3: TGTGCCAGCAGCCGGACAGCGTATGGTCAGCCCCAGCATTTT. Encoded protein: CASSRTAYGQPQHF.

The chain employs TRBV5-4 and TRBJ1-1; D call uncertain. Looked up from germline, CDR1 is SGHNT and CDR2 is YYREEE (reference sequence). This CDR3 comprises 12 residues. V dropped 2 bases and J dropped 2 bases, with 4 bases sitting between them. CDR3 region: CASSFRNTEAFF. For the CDR3, the DNA is TGTGCCAGCAGCTTTCGTAACACTGAAGCTTTCTTT.

The gene calls are TRBV30 and TRBJ2-1; TRBD2 aligns across 16 bases. Per the germline V gene, CDR1 is GTSNPN and CDR2 is SVGIG (reference sequence). V trimming: 3 bases; J trimming: 15 bases; junction bases outside the gene matches: 11. This CDR3 is 15 amino acids long. CDR3 bases: TGTGCCTGGAGACTCCCGGGACTAGCGGGAGGGTCACTGTTCTTC. As protein: CAWRLPGLAGGSLFF.

The chain recombines TRBV3-1 (or the pseudogene TRBV3-2) with TRBJ1-6; maybe TRBD1 (6 bases). This CDR3 comprises 13 residues. Germline-derived CDR1 and CDR2 are LGHDT and YNNKEL (reference sequence). The V end lost 2 bases, the J end lost 10 bases, and 9 bases lay between the germline ends. The CDR3 coding sequence is TGTGCCAGCAGCCAAAGACAGGTCTCACCCCTCCACTTT. Amino acid sequence: CASSQRQVSPLHF.